The 2 T cell receptor beta chains listed next were all sequenced from one sample in a study of T cell responses to AZD1222 COVID-19 vaccine. Sequencing was performed with immunoSEQ multiplex PCR; in TCRdb, only in-frame clones are kept and a portion is missing. Of 150,000 or so clones listed, 92% are singletons. The starting material was peripheral blood, obtained 28 days after the second AZD1222 dose. Receptors were obtained from an adult who received the AZD1222 COVID-19 vaccine.

This clone was seen only once. The chain couples TRBV12-3 or TRBV12-4 to TRBJ1-2; 9 bases fit TRBD1. This CDR3 comprises 13 residues. The V and J ends lost 6 bases and 4 bases, in that order; junction bases with no gene match: 3. The CDR3 sequence is CASRGTGFYGYTF. The CDR3 coding sequence is TGTGCCAGCAGAGGGACAGGGTTCTATGGCTACACCTTC.

CDR3 loop: CASSLGRAGPYEQYF. CDR3 bases: TGTGCCAGCAGCTTAGGAAGGGCAGGGCCCTACGAGCAGTACTTC. V usage is TRBV7-9 and J usage is TRBJ2-7; TRBD1 might be the D (5 bases). The CDR3 totals 15 residues. V lost 1 base to trimming and J lost 2 bases, with 12 bases between them. Germline V CDR1 and CDR2: SEHNR, FQNEAQ (reference sequence). Complete variable domain (other parts from reference TRBV7-9 and TRBJ2-7): DTGVSQNPRHKITKRGQNVTFRCDPISEHNRLYWYRQTLGQGPEFLTYFQNEAQLEKSRLLSDRFSAERPKGSFSTLEIQRTEQGDSAMYLCASSLGRAGPYEQYFGPGTRLTVT.